A single sample gave rise to the 24 T cell receptor beta chains below, sequenced in a study of CD8 T cells in ankylosing spondylitis. TCRdb re-called the 5' RACE reads with MiXCR, one entry per CDR3 protein. Among some 250,000 distinct CDR3 sequences, 20% to 30% were seen once, and the ten largest hold roughly 0.6%. Input material: blood, either unsorted or a sorted T cell fraction (not recorded which). The source of these receptors is a male donor with ankylosing spondylitis or in good health (not recorded which).

This chain connects TRBV11-2 to TRBJ2-5; possibly TRBD2 for D (5 bases). The germline V gene encodes CDR1 SGHAT and CDR2 FQNNGV. The CDR3 has 14 amino acids. The V gene lost 0 bases and the J gene lost 5 bases, with 10 bases spanning the gap. CDR3 sequence reads: CASSLEDSPETQYF. DNA of the CDR3: TGTGCCAGCAGCTTAGAGGACTCACCGGAGACCCAGTACTTC.

This clonotype was counted only a few times. The chain is built from TRBV9 and TRBJ2-6, with D possibly matching TRBD1 (6 bases). V gave up 3 bases and J gave up 4 bases, with 11 bases separating them. Germline values: CDR1 SGDLS, CDR2 YYNGEE. The CDR3 has 15 residues. The chain's CDR3 is CASSEHRVGANVLTF. The CDR3 DNA sequence: TGTGCCAGCAGCGAACACAGGGTCGGGGCCAACGTCCTGACTTTC.

J is TRBJ2-7 and V is TRBV6-6; D may match TRBD1 or TRBD2 (5 bases each). Trimming took 2 bases from V and 3 from J, leaving 20 bases between them. CDR1 is MNHNY and CDR2 is SVGAGI in the germline V gene (reference sequence). The CDR3 totals 17 residues. The CDR3 sequence is CASSYRSQGPQFYEQYF. The DNA for the CDR3 is TGTGCCAGCAGTTACAGGTCGCAGGGACCCCAGTTCTACGAGCAGTACTTC.

The chain uses TRBV20-1 and TRBJ2-7; D uncertain. Trimming removed 6 bases at V and 1 base at J, with 13 bases between. CDR3 size: 13 residues. The germline V gene encodes CDR1 DFQATT and CDR2 SNEGSKA (reference sequence). The CDR3 is CSAPGPTSYEQYF. CDR3 in DNA: TGCAGTGCCCCCGGACCAACTTCCTACGAGCAGTACTTC.

This clonotype was seen only a few times. V usage is TRBV7-8 and J usage is TRBJ1-2; D is unclear. Germline CDR1 and CDR2: SGHVS and FQNEAQ. The ends were cut back, 1 base at V and 2 bases at J, with 8 bases in the middle. This CDR3 comprises 14 residues. This CDR3 is CASSLVGLNYGYTF. The CDR3 coding sequence is TGTGCCAGCAGCTTAGTGGGCCTAAACTATGGCTACACCTTC. Full variable domain (remainder filled in from reference TRBV7-8 and TRBJ1-2): GAGVSQSPRYKVAKRGQDVALRCDPISGHVSLFWYQQALGQGPEFLTYFQNEAQLDKSGLPSDRFFAERPEGSVSTLKIQRTQQEDSAVYLCASSLVGLNYGYTFGSGTRLTVV.

This clonotype has at least ten counts. The rearrangement links TRBV3-1 to TRBJ2-1; D is perhaps TRBD1 (6 bases). V was pared by 2 bases and J by 4 bases, with 6 bases between. CDR3 length: 13 residues. The germline V gene has CDR1 LGHDT and CDR2 YNNKEL (reference sequence). CDR3 sequence: CASSQTGYNEQFF. CDR3 nucleotide sequence: TGTGCCAGCAGCCAAACAGGGTACAATGAGCAGTTCTTC.

This chain joins TRBV28 and TRBJ1-2, with D hard to call. CDR3 length equals 13 residues. Germline CDR1 and CDR2: MDHEN and SYDVKM. Trimming left V 3 bases short and J 1 base short, with 6 bases between. The CDR3 nucleotides are TGTGCCAGCAGTTTCTACAGTAACTATGGCTACACCTTC. It specifies CASSFYSNYGYTF.

This clonotype has ten or more counts. The chain uses TRBV20-1 and TRBJ1-2; 9 bases line up with TRBD1. There are 14 residues in the CDR3. V dropped 7 bases and J dropped 2; count of bases not matched to a gene: 8. Germline V gene sequence: CDR1 DFQATT, CDR2 SNEGSKA (reference sequence). This chain's CDR3 is CSVRTGTGNYGYTF. The CDR3 DNA reads TGCAGTGTTCGCACCGGGACAGGGAACTATGGCTACACCTTC.

At least ten counts were recorded for this clonotype. The genes are TRBV12-3 or TRBV12-4 and TRBJ1-2; possible D gene TRBD1, 5 bases. CDR3 length equals 13 residues. Trimming pared 2 bases from V and 2 bases from J, leaving 6 bases between. DNA for the CDR3: TGTGCCAGCAGTTTACAGGGCAACTATGGCTACACCTTC. Translation gives CASSLQGNYGYTF.

This clonotype was detected many times. The chain links TRBV12-3 or TRBV12-4 to TRBJ1-6; no definite D call. The germline V and J ends were trimmed by 1 base and 6 bases, with 7 bases remaining between them. This CDR3 region has 14 residues. The CDR3 coding sequence is TGTGCCAGCAGTTTAGGGACCCTTAATTCACCCCTCCACTTT. It yields the protein CASSLGTLNSPLHF.

This clonotype was observed a handful of times. This chain links TRBV10-3 with TRBJ1-2; D remains ambiguous. The CDR3 consists of 15 residues. V lost 3 bases and J 3 bases, leaving 14 bases between the germline ends. The V gene's germline CDR1 is ENHRY and CDR2 SYGVKD. The CDR3 is CAISDNTGGDYGYTF. The DNA for the CDR3 is TGTGCCATCAGTGACAATACGGGCGGGGACTATGGCTACACCTTC.

This clonotype was found many times. V is TRBV15 and J is TRBJ2-2; D is undetermined. There are 13 residues in the CDR3. The V end lost 0 bases, the J end lost 5 bases, and 4 bases lay between the germline ends. Germline V gives CDR1 LNHNV, CDR2 YYDKDF (reference sequence). The CDR3 DNA sequence: TGTGCCACCAGCAGAGATTATACCGGGGAGCTGTTTTTT. Protein product: CATSRDYTGELFF.

The rearrangement joins TRBV2 to TRBJ1-5, with D unresolved. This CDR3 is 14 amino acids long. Deletions cut 7 bases from V and 2 bases from J, with 12 bases between. Germline V CDR1 and CDR2: SNHLY, FYNNEI. The CDR3 DNA is TGTGCCAGCACCTACCAGGAGGGCAATCAGCCCCAGCATTTT. Residues: CASTYQEGNQPQHF.

This clonotype was seen a few times. This chain uses TRBV12-3 or TRBV12-4 with TRBJ2-7; D tentatively reads TRBD1 or TRBD2 (5 bases each). This CDR3 region has 14 residues. V was trimmed by 3 bases and J by 0 bases, leaving 9 bases between them. CDR3 nucleotides: TGTGCCAGCAGTTTGGGGGTGGGCTCCTACGAGCAGTACTTC. Amino acids: CASSLGVGSYEQYF.

V and J are TRBV28 and TRBJ2-7, with TRBD2 identical over 10 bases. CDR3 length equals 13 residues. The germline CDR1 and CDR2 sequences are MDHEN and SYDVKM. Unmatched junction bases numbered 5, after V lost 6 bases and J lost 6 bases. CDR3: CASSPGLAIEQYF. The DNA of the CDR3 is TGTGCCAGCAGCCCGGGACTAGCGATCGAGCAGTACTTC. Complete variable domain (other parts from reference TRBV28 and TRBJ2-7): DVKVTQSSRYLVKRTGEKVFLECVQDMDHENMFWYRQDPGLGLRLIYFSYDVKMKEKGDIPEGYSVSREKKERFSLILESASTNQTSMYLCASSPGLAIEQYFGPGTRLTVT.

V usage is TRBV2 and J usage is TRBJ2-5; TRBD1 or TRBD2 may be the D gene (6 bases each). This CDR3 comprises 16 residues. CDR1 and CDR2 (germline): SNHLY, FYNNEI. The ends were cut back, 2 bases at V and 2 bases at J, with 15 bases in the middle. The CDR3 spells CASSEQAGHDQETQYF. The CDR3 DNA reads TGTGCCAGCAGTGAACAGGCGGGACACGATCAAGAGACCCAGTACTTC.

The rearrangement joins TRBV6-5 to TRBJ2-6; D unclear. Per germline, CDR1 MNHEY and CDR2 SVGAGI. The CDR3 is 17 amino acids. V lost 4 bases to trimming and J lost 0 bases, with 13 bases between them. CDR3 region: CASSSPTGSSGANVLTF. In nucleotides, the CDR3 is TGTGCCAGCAGTTCCCCCACCGGCAGCTCTGGGGCCAACGTCCTGACTTTC.

This clonotype was observed many times. The CDR3 region has the DNA TGTGCCTGGAGTTTCGGAAAACCCACTGAAGCTTTCTTT. Its protein product is CAWSFGKPTEAFF. V and J are TRBV30 and TRBJ1-1; unclear D gene. This CDR3 region has 13 residues. CDR1 is GTSNPN, CDR2 SVGIG, per germline (reference sequence). V was clipped by 2 bases and J by 4 bases, with 11 bases between them.

At least ten counts were recorded for this clonotype. V usage is TRBV5-1 and J usage is TRBJ2-2, with unresolved D. CDR3 length: 15 residues. Germline V gene data show CDR1 as SGHRS and CDR2 as YFSETQ. V was clipped by 0 bases and J by 3 bases, with 9 bases between them. The CDR3 region has the DNA TGCGCCAGCAGCTTGGCCCCTGAGTACACCGGGGAGCTGTTTTTT. Its protein product is CASSLAPEYTGELFF.

Ten or more counts support this clonotype. The chain has TRBV5-6 and TRBJ2-1; D is uncertain. V lost 0 bases and J 0 bases, leaving 7 bases between the germline ends. The CDR3 is 15 residues long. In germline, CDR1 is SGHDT, CDR2 YYEEEE. The CDR3 loop reads CASSLGLVSYNEQFF. The CDR3 DNA reads TGTGCCAGCAGCTTGGGCCTAGTCTCCTACAATGAGCAGTTCTTC.

V usage is TRBV12-3 or TRBV12-4 and J usage is TRBJ2-5; no clear D gene. The CDR3 loop spans 14 amino acids. V lost 6 bases and J lost 5, with 16 bases in between. The CDR3 spells CASSPGPLGETQYF. CDR3 DNA sequence: TGTGCCAGCAGCCCCGGACCTCTTGGGGAGACCCAGTACTTC.

This rearrangement joins TRBV18 to TRBJ2-6; 8 nucleotides agree with TRBD2. CDR1 and CDR2 from the germline V gene are KGHSH and LQKENI. This CDR3 spans 16 amino acids. V gave up 3 bases and J gave up 0 bases; unmatched junction bases: 1. This CDR3 reads CASSPGRASGANVLTF. The DNA for the CDR3 is TGTGCCAGCTCACCCGGGAGGGCCTCTGGGGCCAACGTCCTGACTTTC.

This clonotype was seen ten or more times. The V gene is TRBV12-3 or TRBV12-4, the J gene TRBJ2-7; D might be TRBD1 (6 bases). This CDR3 is built from 13 residues. Between the trimmed V and J ends, which lost 4 bases and 5 bases, there was a span of 12 bases. CDR3 in amino acids: CASSSRGQHEQYF. Here the CDR3 DNA reads TGTGCCAGCAGTTCCCGTGGACAGCACGAGCAGTACTTC.

This clonotype occurred a few times. This rearrangement joins TRBV10-3 to TRBJ1-1; the D is unclear. V lost 4 bases, J lost 1 base, and 10 bases lay in between. Germline V gives CDR1 ENHRY, CDR2 SYGVKD. The CDR3 spans 14 residues. The CDR3 protein is CAISAVTRNTEAFF. The CDR3 nucleotides read TGTGCCATCAGTGCCGTAACTCGGAACACTGAAGCTTTCTTT.